This T cell receptor beta chain appears in the sequencing data of a study of shared clonotypes between healthy human individuals. As for the study in general: Donors were a couple of women and a few men aged 18 to 49. Study-wide points: The sharing of about 5% of naive CD4 clonotypes was seen across a handful of donors.

This clone appeared once. Antigen specificity is unknown. Naive CD8 cells comprised CD45RO-negative, CCR7-positively selected cells, excluding terminally differentiated effector memory CD45RA+ cells. Libraries were prepared by immunoSEQ multiplex PCR; TCRdb keeps only in-frame clonotypes and omits some of them. In the table there are about 2.1 million clones, 90% to 95% of which are singletons. Sequenced input: naive CD8+ T cells from PBMCs. The sequence was obtained from a man younger than 35 in good health. Some clones in this sample may be carry-over from other donors' samples.

The chain's CDR3 is CASSAADRNSYEQYF. CDR3 in DNA: TGTGCCAGCAGCGCAGCGGACAGAAACTCCTACGAGCAGTACTTC. V usage is TRBV9 and J usage is TRBJ2-7; the D gene is possibly TRBD1 (6 bases). The CDR3 runs to 15 residues. Germline-derived CDR1 and CDR2 are SGDLS and YYNGEE. V lost 3 bases and J lost 0, with 13 bases in between.